Presented here are 30 T cell receptor beta chains from one specimen sequenced in a study of control samples from healthy donors and cancer patients. Measured with immunoSEQ multiplex PCR; TCRdb has only the in-frame clones, and not every one. Of 110,000 to 150,000 clones in the sample, about 90% were seen once. Source material: blood. The receptors originated from a man aged 18-30 years in good health.

The chain joins TRBV30 to TRBJ1-2; TRBD1 aligns across 8 bases. This CDR3 is built from 14 residues. Germline assignment: CDR1 GTSNPN and CDR2 SVGIG (reference sequence). The ends lost 2 bases at V and 5 bases at J; junction bases unmatched: 7. The CDR3 here is CAWSKGQEGYGYTF. The CDR3 region has the DNA TGTGCCTGGAGTAAGGGACAGGAGGGGTATGGCTACACCTTC.

The chain uses TRBV7-6 and TRBJ2-2, with TRBD2 identical over 8 bases. The CDR3 runs to 17 residues. The V gene's germline CDR1 is SGHVS and CDR2 FNYEAQ. The junction had 5 bases not matched to a gene; V was cut back by 2 bases and J by 0 bases. The CDR3 spells CASSLNGGASNTGELFF. CDR3 bases: TGTGCCAGCAGCTTAAACGGGGGGGCCTCGAACACCGGGGAGCTGTTTTTT.

V and J are TRBV5-4 and TRBJ2-7, with a weak D call TRBD2 (7 bases). The CDR3 sequence is 18 residues long. Germline CDR1 reads SGHNT; CDR2 reads YYREEE (reference sequence). The V end lost 3 bases, the J end lost 4 bases, and 26 bases lay between the germline ends. As DNA, the CDR3 is TGTGCCAGCAGCTCGGATATTACGGGGGGCGTATTGACGTACGAGCAGTACTTC. Its protein product is CASSSDITGGVLTYEQYF.

The chain is built from TRBV28 and TRBJ1-2; tentative D call: TRBD1 (6 bases). The CDR3 runs 17 residues. Per the germline V gene, CDR1 is MDHEN and CDR2 is SYDVKM. Trimming stripped 1 base from V and 0 bases from J, with 15 bases between. This chain's CDR3 is CASSLFVEGVANYGYTF. The CDR3 DNA is TGTGCCAGCAGTTTATTTGTAGAGGGGGTAGCTAACTATGGCTACACCTTC.

A remark on this clone: The final CDR3 position lacks the conserved phenylalanine or tryptophan, pointing to a likely read error. The limits of the CDR3 on the DNA are not certain, so only TCRdb's listed CDR3 is given. The V gene is TRBV6-1, the J gene TRBJ1-2. Germline lookup yields CDR1 MNHNS and CDR2 SASEGT. The CDR3 is made up of 11 amino acids, end residues included. The CDR3 region is CASSPRRRGEY.

The chain recombines TRBV5-4 with TRBJ2-5, with 10 positions matching TRBD2. V gave up 3 bases and J gave up 1 base; unmatched junction bases: 3. CDR1 and CDR2 (germline): SGHNT, YYREEE (reference sequence). The CDR3 consists of 15 residues. As DNA, the CDR3 is TGTGCCAGCAGCTCTAGCGGGGGTACCCAAGAGACCCAGTACTTC. It codes for CASSSSGGTQETQYF. The full variable domain, rest sourced from reference TRBV5-4 and TRBJ2-5, is ETGVTQSPTHLIKTRGQQVTLRCSSQSGHNTVSWYQQALGQGPQFIFQYYREEENGRGNFPPRFSGLQFPNYSSELNVNALELDDSALYLCASSSSGGTQETQYFGPGTRLLVL.

This clone was recorded a few times. The chain carries TRBV12-3 or TRBV12-4 and TRBJ1-1; D unclear. This CDR3 has 10 residues. Trimming cost V 5 bases and J 6 bases, with 4 bases left between them. DNA for the CDR3: TGTGCCAGCAGTCTGGCTGAAGCTTTCTTT. Translated: CASSLAEAFF.

The chain carries TRBV7-2 and TRBJ1-3, with D hard to call. From germline, CDR1 is SGHTA and CDR2 FQGNSA. The V end was cut by 0 bases, the J end by 1 base, with 7 bases between. This CDR3 has 15 residues. CDR3: CASSLARGSGNTIYF. The CDR3, as DNA: TGTGCCAGCAGCTTAGCGCGAGGGTCTGGAAACACCATATATTTT.

The chain has TRBV7-6 and TRBJ1-1, with 9 bases lining up with TRBD1. CDR3 length equals 14 residues. With V trimmed by 6 bases and J by 6 bases, 8 bases remained unmatched. In germline, CDR1 is SGHVS, CDR2 FNYEAQ. The CDR3 nucleotides are TGTGCCAGCAGTTCCGGGACAGGGTTGGCTGAAGCTTTCTTT. Its protein product is CASSSGTGLAEAFF.

The genes are TRBV7-9 and TRBJ2-1; 16 bases match TRBD2. Unmatched junction bases numbered 5, after V lost 3 bases and J lost 0 bases. Germline V gives CDR1 SEHNR, CDR2 FQNEAQ (reference sequence). The CDR3 sequence is 19 residues long. The CDR3 spells CASSFPGLAGGSSYNEQFF. CDR3 sequence (DNA): TGTGCCAGCAGCTTTCCGGGACTAGCGGGGGGGAGCTCCTACAATGAGCAGTTCTTC.

This chain joins TRBV5-6 and TRBJ1-3; 7 nucleotides match TRBD1. Germline V CDR1 and CDR2: SGHDT, YYEEEE. This CDR3 spans 15 amino acids. Trimming removed 4 bases from V and 2 bases from J; junction bases left unmatched: 6. CDR3 in amino acids: CASSLGQAPGNTIYF. The CDR3 region has the DNA TGTGCCAGCAGCCTCGGACAGGCCCCTGGAAACACCATATATTTT. The full variable domain, in which reference TRBV5-6 and TRBJ1-3 provide the parts outside the CDR3, is DAGVTQSPTHLIKTRGQQVTLRCSPKSGHDTVSWYQQALGQGPQFIFQYYEEEERQRGNFPDRFSGHQFPNYSSELNVNALLLGDSALYLCASSLGQAPGNTIYFGEGSWLTVV.

CDR3 protein: CASSLGTGVYYGYTF. CDR3 coding DNA: TGTGCCAGCAGCTTAGGGACAGGGGTGTACTATGGCTACACCTTC. The chain joins TRBV7-9 to TRBJ1-2; TRBD1 aligns across 9 bases. This CDR3 spans 15 amino acids. Germline assignment: CDR1 SEHNR and CDR2 FQNEAQ (reference sequence). Trimming at V came to 1 base and at J to 3 bases, leaving 3 bases not matched to a gene.

In DNA, the CDR3 is TGTGCCAGCAGGCGGACTAGCGGGGGAGGTGGGCAGTATTTT. Amino acids: CASRRTSGGGGQYF. This rearrangement joins TRBV2 to TRBJ2-3, with 13 bases that match TRBD2. Trimming removed 6 bases from V and 11 bases from J; junction bases left unmatched: 8. CDR1 and CDR2 from the germline V gene are SNHLY and FYNNEI. The CDR3 consists of 14 residues.

This rearrangement joins TRBV2 to TRBJ2-3, with 10 bases that match TRBD2. Germline-derived CDR1 and CDR2 are SNHLY and FYNNEI. The CDR3 length is 14 residues. With 10 bases clipped from V and 1 base from J, the junction kept 5 bases outside the gene matches. The CDR3 region is CATLTSGGTDTQYF. The CDR3 coding sequence is TGTGCCACCCTAACTAGCGGGGGCACAGATACGCAGTATTTT.

The rearrangement uses TRBV28 and TRBJ1-5; 10 nucleotides match TRBD1. The CDR3 totals 15 residues. Per germline, CDR1 MDHEN and CDR2 SYDVKM. Trimming at V came to 5 bases and at J to 3 bases, leaving 4 bases not matched to a gene. CDR3 sequence: CASSDGQGDNQPQHF. CDR3 in DNA: TGTGCCAGCAGTGACGGACAGGGGGACAATCAGCCCCAGCATTTT.

This clone was detected a few times. The rearrangement joins TRBV6-5 to TRBJ2-1; D may correspond to TRBD1 or TRBD2 (6 bases each). Germline CDR1 MNHEY, CDR2 SVGAGI. Trimming stripped 2 bases from V and 6 bases from J, with 11 bases between. The CDR3 covers 14 residues. In nucleotides, the CDR3 is TGTGCCAGCAGTTACGGGGGGCCAGGCAATGAGCAGTTCTTC. Amino acids: CASSYGGPGNEQFF.

The count of this clone is one. Written as DNA, the CDR3 is TGTGCCAGCAGTAGAGGACCATCCGAGCAGTACTTC. This encodes CASSRGPSEQYF. The chain has TRBV6-2 or TRBV6-3 and TRBJ2-7; no definite D call. V shed 5 bases and J shed 6 bases, with 11 bases lying between them. The CDR3 is made up of 12 amino acids. The V gene's germline CDR1 is MNHEY and CDR2 SVGEGT.

The J gene is TRBJ2-7, the V gene TRBV27, with D maybe TRBD2 (5 bases). Germline CDR1 and CDR2: MNHEY and SMNVEV (reference sequence). Trimming pared 8 bases from V and 4 bases from J, leaving 21 bases between. This CDR3 spans 15 amino acids. CDR3 DNA: TGTGCCAGCTGGGATTTTGGGCCCACGGGGTACGAGCAGTACTTC. It codes for CASWDFGPTGYEQYF.

The V and J genes are TRBV6-6 and TRBJ2-4; no reliable D call. CDR1 is MNHNY and CDR2 is SVGAGI in the germline V gene (reference sequence). Trimming shortened V by 6 bases and J by 4 bases, and 10 bases separated the two germline ends. The CDR3 is 13 residues long. DNA for the CDR3: TGTGCCAGCAGGGTGGGTTCTAAAAACATTCAGTACTTC. Amino acids: CASRVGSKNIQYF.

The V call is TRBV3-1 (or the pseudogene TRBV3-2), the J call TRBJ2-6; D remains ambiguous. Germline V gene sequence: CDR1 LGHDT, CDR2 YNNKEL (reference sequence). The V end was cut by 3 bases, the J end by 0 bases, with 9 bases between. The CDR3 runs 16 residues. CDR3 residues: CASSQMSGSGANVLTF. CDR3 DNA: TGTGCCAGCAGCCAGATGTCGGGCTCTGGGGCCAACGTCCTGACTTTC.

V is TRBV7-9 and J is TRBJ2-3, with a possible D match to TRBD1 (5 bases). V gave up 5 bases and J gave up 4 bases, with 13 bases separating them. The CDR3 consists of 14 residues. Germline V gene sequence: CDR1 SEHNR, CDR2 FQNEAQ (reference sequence). The DNA for the CDR3 is TGTGCCAGCAGCACCCGGAGCAGGGCAGATACGCAGTATTTT. It yields the protein CASSTRSRADTQYF.

V and J are TRBV24-1 and TRBJ2-1; TRBD1 is a possible D gene (7 bases). The CDR3 totals 16 residues. The germline CDR1 and CDR2 sequences are KGHDR and SFDVKD. Between the trimmed V and J ends, which lost 5 bases and 2 bases, there was a span of 15 bases. CDR3: CATSGLEGAAYNEQFF. The CDR3 bases are TGTGCCACCAGTGGCCTGGAGGGGGCCGCCTACAATGAGCAGTTCTTC.

The V gene is TRBV30, the J gene TRBJ1-1; 9 nucleotides match TRBD1. This CDR3 has 11 amino acids. Germline values: CDR1 GTSNPN, CDR2 SVGIG (reference sequence). J lost 10 bases, V lost 5 bases, and 5 bases had no gene match. The CDR3 is CAWEGGQGAFF. The CDR3 nucleotides read TGTGCCTGGGAGGGGGGACAGGGAGCTTTCTTT.

The rearrangement joins TRBV7-9 to TRBJ1-1; 10 bases fit TRBD1. There are 17 residues in the CDR3. Looked up from germline, CDR1 is SEHNR and CDR2 is FQNEAQ (reference sequence). V trimming: 5 bases; J trimming: 1 base; junction bases outside the gene matches: 10. The CDR3 coding sequence is TGTGCCAGCAGCCACACAAGGGGACAGGGGACGAACACTGAAGCTTTCTTT. Protein sequence: CASSHTRGQGTNTEAFF.

The chain carries TRBV5-1 and TRBJ1-1; 7 bases are a match to TRBD1. The CDR3 spans 14 residues. The V gene's germline CDR1 is SGHRS and CDR2 YFSETQ. J lost 9 bases, V lost 3 bases, and 11 bases had no gene match. The CDR3, as DNA: TGCGCCAGCAGCTCTCAGACAGACAGGGTCCAAGCTTTCTTT. As protein: CASSSQTDRVQAFF.

V gene TRBV19 combines with J gene TRBJ1-4, with 8 bases that match TRBD1. Germline lookup yields CDR1 LNHDA and CDR2 SQIVND (reference sequence). The CDR3 is made up of 16 amino acids. V lost 4 bases to trimming and J lost 8 bases; unmatched junction nucleotides: 12. The DNA for the CDR3 is TGTGCCAGTAGTAATCGGGACAGGCGGGGAAGGGAAAAACTGTTTTTT. It translates to CASSNRDRRGREKLFF.

The V call is TRBV11-2, the J call TRBJ2-1, with 8 bases lining up with TRBD2. Per germline, CDR1 SGHAT and CDR2 FQNNGV. J was trimmed by 0 bases and V by 0 bases; bases with no gene match: 13. CDR3 length: 20 residues. CDR3 DNA sequence: TGTGCCAGCAGCTTAGACGGTTGGGGCGGGGGGCGAAGCTCCTACAATGAGCAGTTCTTC. It is translated as CASSLDGWGGGRSSYNEQFF.

This chain links TRBV7-3 with TRBJ2-3; 8 bases are shared with TRBD1. The CDR3 extends over 14 amino acids. Germline CDR1 and CDR2: SGHTA and FQGTGA. Trimming cost V 4 bases and J 7 bases; bases outside gene matches: 7. CDR3 protein: CASSSTGVIHTQYF. The CDR3 nucleotides are TGTGCCAGCAGCTCGACAGGGGTGATACATACGCAGTATTTT.

The CDR3 sequence: CASSPWGRGSYEQYF. CDR3 bases: TGTGCCAGCAGTCCCTGGGGGAGAGGGTCCTACGAGCAGTACTTC. The V and J genes are TRBV27 and TRBJ2-7; D may match TRBD1 or TRBD2 (5 bases each). Germline CDR1 is MNHEY and CDR2 is SMNVEV (reference sequence). The germline V and J ends were trimmed by 5 bases and 1 base, with 15 bases remaining between them. CDR3 length: 15 residues.

The chain recombines TRBV29-1 with TRBJ2-7; 8 bases line up with TRBD1. The CDR3 extends over 12 amino acids. Trimming at V came to 4 bases and at J to 3 bases, leaving 2 bases not matched to a gene. Looked up from germline, CDR1 is SQVTM and CDR2 is ANQGSEA. As DNA, the CDR3 is TGCAGCGTTGGCGGGACAGGCTACGAGCAGTACTTC. It codes for CSVGGTGYEQYF.